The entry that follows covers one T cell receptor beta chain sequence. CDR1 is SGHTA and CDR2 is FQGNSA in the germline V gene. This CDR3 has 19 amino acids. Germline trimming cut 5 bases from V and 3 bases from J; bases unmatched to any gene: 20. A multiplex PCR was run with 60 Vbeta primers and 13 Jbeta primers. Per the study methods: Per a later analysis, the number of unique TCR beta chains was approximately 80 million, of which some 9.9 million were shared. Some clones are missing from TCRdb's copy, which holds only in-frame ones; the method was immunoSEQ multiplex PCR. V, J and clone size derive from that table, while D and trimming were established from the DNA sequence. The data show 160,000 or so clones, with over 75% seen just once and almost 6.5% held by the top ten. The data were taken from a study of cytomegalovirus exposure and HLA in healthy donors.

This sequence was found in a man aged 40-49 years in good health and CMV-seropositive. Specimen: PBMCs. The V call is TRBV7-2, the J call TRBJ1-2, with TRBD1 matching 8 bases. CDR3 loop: CASSPREYSGQGSYYGYTF. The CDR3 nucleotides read TGTGCCAGCAGCCCGCGAGAATATAGTGGACAGGGAAGTTACTATGGCTACACCTTC.